This TCR beta chain stems from a study of T cell responses to AZD1222 COVID-19 vaccine. Produced via immunoSEQ multiplex PCR; TCRdb's table is partial and in-frame only. The data contain 120,000 or so clones, 85% to 90% of them seen just once; the ten biggest clones take up 7% to 8%. In this sample, this clone turned up a few times. Its antigen is not identified. This CDR3 has 15 residues. Germline V gene data show CDR1 as SGHNT and CDR2 as YYREEE (reference sequence). V shed 2 bases and J shed 7 bases, with 15 bases lying between them. Findings of the study overall: Clonal diversity may have been underestimated in mostly white British donors. After two AZD1222 doses, spike-specific TCR breadth and depth rose versus day 0. Across spike, vaccine-associated CD4 TCRs were found, dominant at 160-218 and 743-854. None of the repertoires were sampled until the peak T cell response had passed.

V and J are TRBV5-4 and TRBJ2-2; possibly TRBD1 for D (5 bases). The clonotype was recovered from an adult in good health. The source material was peripheral blood, sampled on day 0 of AZD1222 vaccination. The CDR3 sequence: CASSFLYQGVGELFF. The CDR3, as DNA: TGTGCCAGCAGCTTTCTCTATCAGGGTGTCGGGGAGCTGTTTTTT.